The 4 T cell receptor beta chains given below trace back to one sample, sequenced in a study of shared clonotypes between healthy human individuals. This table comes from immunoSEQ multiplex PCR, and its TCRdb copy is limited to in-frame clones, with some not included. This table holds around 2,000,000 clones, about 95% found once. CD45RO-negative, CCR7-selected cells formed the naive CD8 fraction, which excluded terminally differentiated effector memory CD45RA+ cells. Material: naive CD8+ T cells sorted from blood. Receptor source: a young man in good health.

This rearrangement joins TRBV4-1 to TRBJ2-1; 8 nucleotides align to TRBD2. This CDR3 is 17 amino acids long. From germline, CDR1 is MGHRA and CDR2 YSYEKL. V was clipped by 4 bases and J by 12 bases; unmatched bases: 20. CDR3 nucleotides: TGCGCCAGCAGCCCAGGAAGCGGGAGCTCCCTTACCATCGGGCAGTTCTTC. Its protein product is CASSPGSGSSLTIGQFF.

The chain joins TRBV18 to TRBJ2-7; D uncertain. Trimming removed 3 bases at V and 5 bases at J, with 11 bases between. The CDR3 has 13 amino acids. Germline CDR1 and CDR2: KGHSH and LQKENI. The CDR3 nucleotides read TGTGCCAGCTCACCCTCGGTTCGGGACGAGCAGTACTTC. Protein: CASSPSVRDEQYF.

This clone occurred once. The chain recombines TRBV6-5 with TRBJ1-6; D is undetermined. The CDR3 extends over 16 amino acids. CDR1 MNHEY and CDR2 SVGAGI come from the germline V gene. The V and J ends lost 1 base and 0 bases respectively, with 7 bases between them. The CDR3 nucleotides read TGTGCCAGCAGTTACTACACAGTCTCCTATAATTCACCCCTCCACTTT. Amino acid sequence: CASSYYTVSYNSPLHF.

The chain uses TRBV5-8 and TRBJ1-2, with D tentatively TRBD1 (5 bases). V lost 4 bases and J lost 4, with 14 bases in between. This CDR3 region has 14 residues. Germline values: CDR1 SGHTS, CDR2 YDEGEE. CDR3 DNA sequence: TGTGCCAGCAGCCTCAGACAGATCTCCTATGGCTACACCTTC. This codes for CASSLRQISYGYTF.